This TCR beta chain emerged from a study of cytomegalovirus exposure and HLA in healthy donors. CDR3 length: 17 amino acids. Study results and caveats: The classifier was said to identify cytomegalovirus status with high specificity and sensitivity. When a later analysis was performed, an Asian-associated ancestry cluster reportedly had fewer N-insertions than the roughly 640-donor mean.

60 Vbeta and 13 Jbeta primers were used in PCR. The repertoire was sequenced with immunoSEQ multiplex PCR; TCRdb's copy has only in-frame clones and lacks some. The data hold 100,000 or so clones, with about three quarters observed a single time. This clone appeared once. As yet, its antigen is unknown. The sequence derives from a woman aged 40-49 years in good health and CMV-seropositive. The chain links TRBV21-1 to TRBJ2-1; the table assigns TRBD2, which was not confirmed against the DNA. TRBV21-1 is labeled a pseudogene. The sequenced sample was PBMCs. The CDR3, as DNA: TGTGCCAGCACCTGCAATGCCCTGAGCGGGAGGGAATGTGAGCAGTTCTTC. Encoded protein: CASTCNALSGRECEQFF.